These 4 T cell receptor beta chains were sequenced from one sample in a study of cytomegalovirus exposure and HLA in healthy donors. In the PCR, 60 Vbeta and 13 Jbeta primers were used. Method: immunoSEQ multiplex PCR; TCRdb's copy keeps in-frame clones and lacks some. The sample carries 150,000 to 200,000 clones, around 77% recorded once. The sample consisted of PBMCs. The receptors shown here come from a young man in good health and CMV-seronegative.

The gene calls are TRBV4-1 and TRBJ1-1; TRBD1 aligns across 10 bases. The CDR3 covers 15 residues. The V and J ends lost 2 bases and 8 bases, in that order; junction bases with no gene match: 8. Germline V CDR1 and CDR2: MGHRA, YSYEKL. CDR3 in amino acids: CASSQSGTGVGEAFF. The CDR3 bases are TGCGCCAGCAGCCAATCGGGGACAGGGGTTGGGGAAGCTTTCTTT.

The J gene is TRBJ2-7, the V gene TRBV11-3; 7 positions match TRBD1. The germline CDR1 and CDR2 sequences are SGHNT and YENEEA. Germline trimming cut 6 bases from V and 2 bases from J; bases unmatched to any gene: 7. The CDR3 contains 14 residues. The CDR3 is CASSPHGTAYEQYF. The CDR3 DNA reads TGTGCCAGCAGTCCCCACGGGACAGCCTACGAGCAGTACTTC.

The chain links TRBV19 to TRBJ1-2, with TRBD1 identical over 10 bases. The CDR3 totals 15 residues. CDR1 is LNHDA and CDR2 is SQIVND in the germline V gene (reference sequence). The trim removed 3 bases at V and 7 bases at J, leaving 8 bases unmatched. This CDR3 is CASSMRGQGSSGYTF. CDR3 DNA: TGTGCCAGTAGTATGAGGGGACAGGGGTCGAGTGGCTACACCTTC.

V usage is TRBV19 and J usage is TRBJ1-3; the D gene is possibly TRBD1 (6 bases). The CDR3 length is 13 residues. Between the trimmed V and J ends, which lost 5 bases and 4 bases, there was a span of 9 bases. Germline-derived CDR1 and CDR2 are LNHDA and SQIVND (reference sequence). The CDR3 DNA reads TGTGCCAGTAGTGCCGGACAGGGAAACACCATATATTTT. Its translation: CASSAGQGNTIYF.